Listed below are T cell receptor beta chains from one sample, sequenced in a study of human T cells and chemical hapten exposure. MiXCR, applied by TCRdb to the RACE reads, yields one record per CDR3 protein. The sample holds around 330,000 distinct CDR3 sequences; roughly 6% are singletons and the top ten take around 8%. The starting material was whole blood, obtained in connection with sensitization to the hapten diphenylcyclopropenone (DPC). These receptors all come from a woman under 30 with alopecia areata. Some clones in this sample may be carry-over from other donors' samples. CDR3s include the opening cysteine and the closing phenylalanine or tryptophan. D genes are given only for firm matches. Size is omitted from some rows. Given values are once, few, many or a class for expanded clones.

- | - | TRBJ1-1 | TRBV20-1 | CSARPPGGPQEAFF | TGCAGTGCTAGACCCCCGGGCGGACCCCAGGAAGCTTTCTTT
TRBD1 | - | TRBJ1-2 | TRBV6-5 | CASSRDRIYGYTF | TGTGCCAGCAGCCGGGACAGAATCTATGGCTACACCTTC
- | few | TRBJ1-1 | TRBV5-1 | CASSLESDTEAFF | TGCGCCAGCAGCTTGGAGAGCGACACTGAAGCTTTCTTT
TRBD1 | many | TRBJ1-1 | TRBV27 | CASSLYRGREAFF | TGTGCCAGCAGTTTGTACAGGGGGCGCGAGGCTTTCTTT
- | - | TRBJ2-5 | TRBV29-1 | CSVDLGQWETQYF | TGCAGCGTTGACCTTGGTCAGTGGGAGACCCAGTACTTC
TRBD2 | many | TRBJ2-1 | TRBV11-3 | CASSARGGIYNEQFF | TGTGCCAGCAGCGCGCGGGGGGGTATCTACAATGAGCAGTTCTTC
- | many | TRBJ1-4 | TRBV6-2/TRBV6-3 | CASSYSGKLFF | TGTGCCAGCAGTTACTCTGGAAAACTGTTTTTT
- | many | TRBJ2-5 | TRBV20-1 | CSARDGDSPSETQYF | TGCAGTGCTAGAGATGGGGACTCCCCAAGCGAGACCCAGTACTTC
- | many | TRBJ1-2 | TRBV6-8 | CASNDYTF | TGTGCCAGCAATGACTACACCTTC
- | many | TRBJ1-1 | TRBV9 | CASSAQQNTEAFF | TGTGCCAGCAGCGCCCAGCAGAACACTGAAGCTTTCTTT
- | many | TRBJ2-1 | TRBV12-3/TRBV12-4 | CASTLGSYNEQFF | TGTGCCAGCACCCTGGGGTCCTACAATGAGCAGTTCTTC
TRBD2 | many | TRBJ2-1 | TRBV4-2 | CASSQGKGGDNEQFF | TGTGCCAGCAGCCAAGGGAAGGGAGGGGACAATGAGCAGTTCTTC
- | - | TRBJ2-3 | TRBV7-2 | CASSSGVTSTDTQYF | TGTGCCAGCAGCTCCGGGGTTACGAGCACAGATACGCAGTATTTT
- | many | TRBJ2-1 | TRBV12-3/TRBV12-4 | CASSGGTAGVLGNEQFF | TGTGCCAGCAGTGGGGGGACAGCAGGGGTTTTGGGGAATGAGCAGTTCTTC
- | few | TRBJ2-3 | TRBV6-1 | CASIKGRLRDSAIDTQYF | TGTGCCAGCATCAAAGGAAGATTGAGGGACTCAGCTATAGATACGCAGTATTTT
- | few | TRBJ1-1 | TRBV2 | CASSEALREKGTEAFF | TGTGCCAGCAGTGAAGCGCTTCGCGAGAAAGGCACTGAAGCTTTCTTT
- | - | TRBJ1-4 | TRBV7-9 | CASSLLNFGPEVFF | TGTGCCAGCAGCTTATTGAACTTTGGACCAGAGGTGTTTTTT
- | few | TRBJ1-2 | TRBV7-9 | CASSLATGSYGYTF | TGTGCCAGCAGCTTAGCGACAGGCTCCTATGGCTACACCTTC
TRBD1 | - | TRBJ1-6 | TRBV7-9 | CASSPWTGWGSPLHF | TGTGCCAGCAGCCCGTGGACAGGGTGGGGTTCACCCCTCCACTTT
- | few | TRBJ1-1 | TRBV4-2 | CASTPVGQGSDTEAFF | TGTGCCAGCACCCCGGTAGGGCAGGGCTCGGACACTGAAGCTTTCTTT
- | many | TRBJ2-7 | TRBV10-3 | CAISEFAGPYEQYF | TGTGCCATCAGTGAGTTCGCCGGTCCCTACGAGCAGTACTTC
TRBD1 | many | TRBJ2-3 | TRBV12-3/TRBV12-4 | CATDRGATDTQYF | TGTGCCACTGACAGGGGGGCCACAGATACGCAGTATTTT
TRBD2 | many | TRBJ2-3 | TRBV20-1 | CSATGTSGEVDTQYF | TGCAGTGCCACCGGGACTAGCGGGGAGGTGGATACGCAGTATTTT
- | few | TRBJ2-7 | TRBV11-2 | CASRLRPGTSDYEQYF | TGTGCCAGCCGTCTGCGGCCCGGGACATCCGACTACGAGCAGTACTTC
TRBD1 | many | TRBJ2-3 | TRBV6-2/TRBV6-3 | CASSYGTGSDTQYF | TGTGCCAGCAGTTACGGGACAGGGTCAGATACGCAGTATTTT
TRBD1 | many | TRBJ1-5 | TRBV6-2/TRBV6-3 | CASSWTGNQPQHF | TGTGCCAGCAGTTGGACAGGTAATCAGCCCCAGCATTTT
- | many | TRBJ1-6 | TRBV6-2/TRBV6-3 | CASRGPGNSPLHF | TGTGCCAGCAGGGGTCCTGGGAATTCACCCCTCCACTTT
TRBD1 | - | TRBJ2-7 | TRBV6-2/TRBV6-3 | CASSYSSTGEAYDEQYF | TGTGCCAGCAGTTACTCTTCGACAGGGGAGGCATACGACGAGCAGTACTTC
- | - | TRBJ1-1 | TRBV18 | CASSPRSAQNTEAFF | TGTGCCAGCTCACCACGGTCAGCCCAGAACACTGAAGCTTTCTTT
- | many | TRBJ2-1 | TRBV20-1 | CSARVFESGEQFF | TGCAGTGCTAGAGTATTCGAGAGCGGTGAGCAGTTCTTC
TRBD1 | many | TRBJ1-4 | TRBV2 | CASSSQGAGGKLFF | TGTGCCAGCAGTTCGCAGGGGGCAGGAGGAAAACTGTTTTTT
- | - | TRBJ2-1 | TRBV6-2/TRBV6-3 | CASSYSGGSNEQFF | TGTGCCAGCAGTTACTCGGGGGGCAGCAATGAGCAGTTCTTC
- | - | TRBJ1-6 | TRBV7-8 | CASSFRGAGLYNSPLHF | TGTGCCAGCAGCTTCCGTGGCGCGGGACTTTATAATTCACCCCTCCACTTT
TRBD1 | many | TRBJ1-1 | TRBV20-1 | CSAGTVGYTEAFF | TGCAGTGCTGGGACAGTTGGATACACTGAAGCTTTCTTT
TRBD1 | few | TRBJ1-6 | TRBV7-9 | CASSWSGTGNNSPLHF | TGTGCCAGCAGCTGGTCCGGGACAGGGAACAATTCACCCCTCCACTTT
- | - | TRBJ2-7 | TRBV10-3 | CAIGDREASEQYF | TGTGCCATCGGAGACAGGGAGGCATCCGAGCAGTACTTC
TRBD2 | - | TRBJ2-3 | TRBV6-2/TRBV6-3 | CASSYSGTSGGLNTDTQYF | TGTGCCAGCAGTTACTCCGGGACTAGCGGGGGCCTAAACACAGATACGCAGTATTTT
TRBD2 | - | TRBJ2-3 | TRBV5-1 | CASTSTAGLMDTQYF | TGCGCCAGCACGTCCACAGCGGGGCTCATGGATACGCAGTATTTT
TRBD1 | many | TRBJ1-2 | TRBV18 | CASSPGQVAYGYTF | TGTGCCAGCTCACCTGGACAGGTCGCCTATGGCTACACCTTC
- | many | TRBJ1-5 | TRBV5-1 | CASSSQGLGGNQPQHF | TGCGCCAGCAGCTCCCAGGGATTGGGAGGCAATCAGCCCCAGCATTTT
TRBD1 | - | TRBJ1-5 | TRBV3-1 | CASSQESNRGLSNQPQHF | TGTGCCAGCAGCCAAGAGAGCAACAGGGGGCTAAGCAATCAGCCCCAGCATTTT
- | many | TRBJ2-7 | TRBV3-1 | CASSQDFGGEQYF | TGTGCCAGCAGCCAAGATTTCGGTGGCGAGCAGTACTTC
- | many | TRBJ1-2 | TRBV12-3/TRBV12-4 | CASTAAVYGYTF | TGTGCCAGCACGGCCGCCGTCTATGGCTACACCTTC
- | few | TRBJ2-1 | TRBV5-8 | CASSSADVDYNEQFF | TGTGCCAGCAGCTCAGCGGACGTGGACTACAATGAGCAGTTCTTC
- | many | TRBJ2-1 | TRBV29-1 | CSAGRVDEQFF | TGCAGCGCTGGCAGGGTTGATGAGCAGTTCTTC
- | few | TRBJ2-2 | TRBV15 | CATGPRGNTGELFF | TGTGCCACCGGGCCCAGAGGGAACACCGGGGAGCTGTTTTTT
TRBD2 | many | TRBJ2-1 | TRBV4-1 | CASSFGLASNEQFF | TGCGCCAGCAGCTTCGGACTAGCAAGCAATGAGCAGTTCTTC
TRBD1 | few | TRBJ1-1 | TRBV5-1 | CASSPDRASEAFF | TGCGCCAGCAGTCCGGACAGGGCGTCTGAAGCTTTCTTT